Following are 9 T cell receptor beta chains from one sample sequenced in a study of shared clonotypes between healthy human individuals. Only in-frame clones appear in the TCRdb table, and some are missing; sequencing was by immunoSEQ multiplex PCR. The sample records millions of clones, 85% to 95% being singletons. Sequencing input: naive CD4+ T cells from PBMCs. Subset: CD45RA+ positively selected. The receptor set was obtained from a young man in good health. Some clones in this sample may be carry-over from other donors' samples.

The gene calls are TRBV2 and TRBJ1-1, with 8 bases matching TRBD1. The CDR3 is 15 amino acids. Looked up from germline, CDR1 is SNHLY and CDR2 is FYNNEI. Losses at the gene ends were 7 bases for V and 2 bases for J; bases not matched to a gene: 9. The CDR3 is CASIEGGQGNTEAFF. The CDR3 region has the DNA TGTGCCAGCATAGAGGGCGGACAGGGCAACACTGAAGCTTTCTTT.

The chain uses TRBV11-2 and TRBJ2-3, with 12 positions matching TRBD2. CDR3 length equals 18 residues. CDR1 and CDR2 (germline): SGHAT, FQNNGV. J was trimmed by 4 bases and V by 5 bases; bases with no gene match: 13. The CDR3 sequence: CASSANGGLAGISDTQYF. In DNA form, the CDR3 reads TGTGCCAGCAGCGCTAACGGGGGACTAGCGGGTATCTCAGATACGCAGTATTTT. Together with reference TRBV11-2 and TRBJ2-3, the CDR3 gives the full variable domain: EAGVAQSPRYKIIEKRQSVAFWCNPISGHATLYWYQQILGQGPKLLIQFQNNGVVDDSQLPKDRFSAERLKGVDSTLKIQPAKLEDSAVYLCASSANGGLAGISDTQYFGPGTRLTVL.

V usage is TRBV29-1 and J usage is TRBJ2-7; TRBD1 agrees at 7 bases. V lost 4 bases and J lost 5; bases outside the gene matches: 11. Germline assignment: CDR1 SQVTM and CDR2 ANQGSEA. The CDR3 covers 14 residues. For the CDR3, the DNA is TGCAGCGTTGCCGGGCGGACAGGAGCCCACGAGCAGTACTTC. Translation gives CSVAGRTGAHEQYF.

This rearrangement joins TRBV6-5 to TRBJ1-1; D uncertain. CDR1 is MNHEY and CDR2 is SVGAGI in the germline V gene. The CDR3 covers 14 residues. V was clipped by 6 bases and J by 2 bases, with 13 bases between them. The CDR3 spells CASSKPTENTEAFF. CDR3 nucleotides: TGTGCCAGCAGCAAGCCTACAGAAAACACTGAAGCTTTCTTT.

This clone was counted a single time. V is TRBV7-6 and J is TRBJ2-1, with a tentative D call TRBD2 (6 bases). Trimming removed 4 bases from V and 4 bases from J, with 23 bases in between. The CDR3 loop spans 18 amino acids. The V gene's germline CDR1 is SGHVS and CDR2 FNYEAQ. The CDR3 loop is CASSSGISGLSVYNEQFF. CDR3 in DNA: TGTGCCAGCAGCTCAGGTATCAGCGGGTTGAGTGTGTACAATGAGCAGTTCTTC. The full variable domain, completed using reference TRBV7-6 and TRBJ2-1, is GAGVSQSPRYKVTKRGQDVALRCDPISGHVSLYWYRQALGQGPEFLTYFNYEAQQDKSGLPNDRFSAERPEGSISTLTIQRTEQRDSAMYRCASSSGISGLSVYNEQFFGPGTRLTVL.

This sequence joins TRBV19 and TRBJ1-3; D not resolved. CDR1 is LNHDA and CDR2 is SQIVND in the germline V gene (reference sequence). CDR3 length: 14 residues. V gave up 4 bases and J gave up 1 base, with 8 bases separating them. The CDR3: CASSTEGSGNTIYF. The CDR3, as DNA: TGTGCCAGTAGTACGGAGGGATCTGGAAACACCATATATTTT.

This chain joins TRBV11-2 and TRBJ2-6; no reliable D call. There are 16 residues in the CDR3. Germline V gene lookup returns CDR1 SGHAT and CDR2 FQNNGV. V was cut by 8 bases and J by 2 bases, with 16 bases left in between. In DNA form, the CDR3 reads TGTGCCAGCTGGTCGAGAGGATTCCCTGGGGCCAACGTCCTGACTTTC. Translated: CASWSRGFPGANVLTF.

The chain joins TRBV4-3 to TRBJ2-7; 14 bases match TRBD2. The germline V gene has CDR1 LGHNA and CDR2 YSLEER. V lost 6 bases to trimming and J lost 11 bases; unmatched junction nucleotides: 6. The CDR3 runs 13 residues. The CDR3 reads CASSPGLAGVKYF. The DNA for the CDR3 is TGCGCCAGCAGTCCGGGACTAGCGGGAGTCAAGTACTTC.

V usage is TRBV10-2 and J usage is TRBJ1-5, with a weak D call TRBD1 (6 bases). The CDR3 has 15 residues. CDR1 is WSHSY, CDR2 SAAADI, per germline. Trimming took 6 bases from V and 6 from J, leaving 18 bases between them. The CDR3 sequence: CASRASGGSGQPQHF. The CDR3 region has the DNA TGCGCCAGCAGAGCGTCCGGGGGCTCGGGTCAGCCCCAGCATTTT.